The clone carrying this T cell receptor (beta chain) showed up just once. Its matching antigen is unknown. This sample was taken from a study of CD8+ T cells in alopecia areata. At the level of the study: Treated individuals took tofacitinib by mouth, 5 to 10 mg twice daily. Regarding the study as a whole: Sequences from scalp samples also cover resident alphabeta T cells of normal skin. For lesional scalp, especially alopecia totalis/universalis, clonality was higher than in normal scalp.

The sequencing template was cDNA reverse transcribed from extracted RNA. Clones were sequenced by immunoSEQ multiplex PCR, and TCRdb holds only the in-frame ones, with some missing. The table shows around 140,000 clones, with approximately 87% occurring only once. Trimming stripped 5 bases from V and 8 bases from J, with 13 bases between. This CDR3 region has 12 residues. CDR1 and CDR2 (germline): SQVTM, ANQGSEA. This chain links TRBV29-1 with TRBJ2-1; possible D gene TRBD2, 5 bases. This sequence originates from a human donor with alopecia areata. The input for sequencing was CD8+ T cells sorted from blood, taken at week 0. CDR3 nucleotides: TGCAGCGTTCTAGCTTTGGGAGATGAGCAGTTCTTC. Translation gives CSVLALGDEQFF.